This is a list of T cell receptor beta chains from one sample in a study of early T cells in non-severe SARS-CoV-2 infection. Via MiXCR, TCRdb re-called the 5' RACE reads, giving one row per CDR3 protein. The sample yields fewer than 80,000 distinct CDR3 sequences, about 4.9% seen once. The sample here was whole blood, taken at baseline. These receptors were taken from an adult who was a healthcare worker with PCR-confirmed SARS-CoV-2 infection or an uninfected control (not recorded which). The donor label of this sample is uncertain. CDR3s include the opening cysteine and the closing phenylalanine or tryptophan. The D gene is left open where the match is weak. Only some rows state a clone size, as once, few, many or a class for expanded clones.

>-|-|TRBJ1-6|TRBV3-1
CASSQAPPGSYNSPLHF
TGTGCCAGCAGCCAAGCTCCTCCGGGGTCCTATAATTCACCCCTCCACTTT
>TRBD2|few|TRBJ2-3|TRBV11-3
CASSLGLLAGDTDTQYF
TGTGCCAGCAGCTTGGGACTCCTAGCGGGGGACACAGATACGCAGTATTTT
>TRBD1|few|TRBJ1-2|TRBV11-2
CASSPRQGATTYTF
TGTGCCAGCAGCCCGAGACAGGGGGCGACGACCTACACCTTC
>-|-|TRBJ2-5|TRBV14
CASSLRTASEETQYF
TGTGCCAGCAGCCTTAGAACAGCTAGCGAAGAGACCCAGTACTTC
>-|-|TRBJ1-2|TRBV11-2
CASRRGQLFYGYTF
TGTGCCAGCAGGAGAGGACAGCTTTTTTATGGCTACACCTTC
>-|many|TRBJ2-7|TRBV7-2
CASSQDSGVLYEQYF
TGTGCCAGCAGCCAAGATTCGGGAGTGCTTTACGAGCAGTACTTC
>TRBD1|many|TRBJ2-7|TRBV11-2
CASSPTGQALGEQYF
TGTGCCAGCAGCCCAACGGGACAGGCTTTGGGGGAGCAGTACTTC
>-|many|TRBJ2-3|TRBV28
CASSLPRGGTDTQYF
TGTGCCAGCAGTTTACCCAGGGGGGGCACAGATACGCAGTATTTT
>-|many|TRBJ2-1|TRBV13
CASRKEGRGYLGYNEQFF
TGTGCCAGCAGGAAGGAGGGCAGGGGGTATTTGGGTTACAATGAGCAGTTCTTC
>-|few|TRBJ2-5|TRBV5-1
CASSLAVAGFSETQYF
TGCGCCAGCAGCTTGGCCGTCGCGGGGTTTAGCGAGACCCAGTACTTC
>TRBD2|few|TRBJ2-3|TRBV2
CASSDTTSGGRLSTDTQYF
TGTGCCAGCAGTGATACGACTAGCGGGGGGCGGCTCAGCACAGATACGCAGTATTTT
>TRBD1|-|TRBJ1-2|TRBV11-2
CASSYDRDRGYTF
TGTGCCAGCAGCTACGACAGGGACAGGGGCTACACCTTC
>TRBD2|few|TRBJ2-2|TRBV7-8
CASSYSGGPLVAGELFF
TGTGCCAGCAGCTATAGCGGGGGGCCTCTCGTAGCCGGGGAGCTGTTTTTT
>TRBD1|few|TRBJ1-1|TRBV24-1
CATSDSGTGKGEAFF
TGTGCCACCAGTGATTCCGGGACAGGGAAGGGTGAAGCTTTCTTT
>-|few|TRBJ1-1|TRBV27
CASSITSGNTEAFF
TGTGCCAGCAGTATAACCTCAGGGAACACTGAAGCTTTCTTT
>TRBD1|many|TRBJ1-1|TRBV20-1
CSASPWTGGTEAFF
TGCAGTGCTAGTCCCTGGACAGGGGGCACTGAAGCTTTCTTT
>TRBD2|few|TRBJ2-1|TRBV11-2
CASSLRLSGGADEQFF
TGTGCCAGCAGCTTACGTCTTAGCGGGGGGGCGGATGAGCAGTTCTTC
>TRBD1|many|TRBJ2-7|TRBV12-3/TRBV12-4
CASSLTGTGLEQYF
TGTGCCAGCAGCCTGACCGGGACAGGGTTAGAGCAGTACTTC
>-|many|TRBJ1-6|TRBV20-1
CSARETGWANSPLHF
TGCAGTGCTAGAGAGACAGGTTGGGCTAATTCACCCCTCCACTTT
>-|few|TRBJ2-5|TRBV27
CASRSPGRYQETQYF
TGTGCCAGCAGATCTCCGGGACGGTACCAAGAGACCCAGTACTTC
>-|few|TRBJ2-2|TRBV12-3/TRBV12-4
CASSFGQINTGELFF
TGTGCCAGCAGTTTTGGTCAGATTAACACCGGGGAGCTGTTTTTT
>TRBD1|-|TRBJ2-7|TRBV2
CASNNLARTGGEQYF
TGTGCCAGCAACAACCTCGCGAGGACAGGGGGCGAGCAGTACTTC
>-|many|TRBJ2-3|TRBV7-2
CASSLARVYTQYF
TGTGCCAGCAGCTTAGCCCGAGTTTATACGCAGTATTTT
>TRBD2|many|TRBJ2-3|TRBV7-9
CASSQLAVTDTQYF
TGTGCCAGCAGCCAACTAGCGGTCACAGATACGCAGTATTTT
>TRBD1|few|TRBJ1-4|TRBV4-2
CASSPHPGTGDEKLFF
TGTGCCAGCAGCCCCCACCCCGGGACAGGGGACGAAAAACTGTTTTTT
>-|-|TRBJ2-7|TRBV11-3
CASAQGYEQYF
TGTGCCAGCGCGCAGGGTTACGAGCAGTACTTC
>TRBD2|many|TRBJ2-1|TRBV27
CASSLVAGISYNEQFF
TGTGCCAGCAGTTTAGTAGCGGGCATCTCCTACAATGAGCAGTTCTTC
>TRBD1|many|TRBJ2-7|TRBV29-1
CSVVTSGTGFYKQYF
TGCAGCGTCGTTACTTCCGGGACAGGGTTTTATAAGCAGTACTTC
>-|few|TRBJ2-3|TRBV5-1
CASSWGRGEGKDTQYF
TGCGCCAGCAGCTGGGGCCGCGGGGAAGGGAAAGATACGCAGTATTTT
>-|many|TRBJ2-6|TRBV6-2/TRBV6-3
CASSSLEVPGANVLTF
TGTGCCAGCAGCTCCTTGGAGGTCCCGGGGGCCAACGTCCTGACTTTC
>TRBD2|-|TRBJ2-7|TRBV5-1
CASSSGNWGGYEQYF
TGCGCCAGCAGCTCGGGAAACTGGGGAGGGTACGAGCAGTACTTC
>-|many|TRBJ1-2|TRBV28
CASSARTLLGDGYTF
TGTGCCAGCAGTGCGAGAACCCTACTAGGAGATGGCTACACCTTC
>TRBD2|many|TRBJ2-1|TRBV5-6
CASSFGLAGGPQFF
TGTGCCAGCAGCTTCGGACTAGCGGGGGGGCCGCAGTTCTTC
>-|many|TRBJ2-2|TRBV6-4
CASSDSGETGELFF
TGTGCCAGCAGTGACTCGGGGGAGACCGGGGAGCTGTTTTTT
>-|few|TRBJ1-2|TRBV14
CASSQEAGSYGYTF
TGTGCCAGCAGCCAAGAAGCCGGCAGCTATGGCTACACCTTC
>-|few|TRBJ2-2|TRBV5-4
CASRPMNTGELFF
TGTGCCAGCAGACCAATGAACACCGGGGAGCTGTTTTTT
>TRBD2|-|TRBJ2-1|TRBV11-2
CASSLTIAGVLNEQFF
TGTGCCAGCAGCCTAACGATAGCGGGGGTGTTGAATGAGCAGTTCTTC
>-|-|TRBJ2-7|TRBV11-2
CASSPISRSASYEQYF
TGTGCCAGCAGCCCAATTAGCCGGAGCGCCAGCTACGAGCAGTACTTC
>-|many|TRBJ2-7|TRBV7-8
CASSSLRDTTYEQYF
TGTGCCAGCAGCTCCCTCCGGGACACTACCTACGAGCAGTACTTC
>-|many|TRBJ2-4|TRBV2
CASSAYSAKNIQYF
TGTGCCAGCAGTGCGTACTCTGCCAAAAACATTCAGTACTTC
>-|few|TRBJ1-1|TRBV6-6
CASSWWLYPNTEAFF
TGTGCCAGCAGTTGGTGGCTTTACCCCAACACTGAAGCTTTCTTT
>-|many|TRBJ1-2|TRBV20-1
CSAPPYGYTF
TGCAGTGCCCCCCCCTATGGCTACACCTTC
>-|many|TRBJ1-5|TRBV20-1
CSALPVSGQPQHF
TGCAGTGCCCTCCCAGTATCCGGTCAGCCCCAGCATTTT
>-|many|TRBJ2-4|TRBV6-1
CASGFHHFGDIQYF
TGTGCCAGCGGTTTTCACCATTTCGGCGACATTCAGTACTTC
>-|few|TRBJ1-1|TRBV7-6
CASSHLSPGQAFF
TGTGCCAGCAGCCATCTTAGCCCGGGACAAGCTTTCTTT
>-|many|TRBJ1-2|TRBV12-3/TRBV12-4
CASTPPGQIYGYTF
TGTGCCAGCACCCCTCCCGGACAGATCTATGGCTACACCTTC
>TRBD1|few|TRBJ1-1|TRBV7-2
CASSLVVTGEAFF
TGTGCCAGCAGCTTAGTTGTGACAGGGGAAGCTTTCTTT
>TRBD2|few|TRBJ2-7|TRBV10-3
CAIRKGLAEPEQYF
TGTGCCATCAGAAAGGGACTAGCGGAACCCGAGCAGTACTTC
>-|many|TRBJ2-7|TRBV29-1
CSVVAGEFGSYEQYF
TGCAGCGTTGTAGCCGGGGAGTTTGGCTCCTACGAGCAGTACTTC
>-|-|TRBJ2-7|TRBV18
CASSPTAEGEQYF
TGTGCCAGCTCACCGACAGCGGAAGGCGAGCAGTACTTC
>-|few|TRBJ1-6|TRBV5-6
CASSPSGGSYNSPLHF
TGTGCCAGCAGCCCGTCCGGGGGCTCCTATAATTCACCCCTCCACTTT